The 21 T cell receptor beta chains below come from one sample, sequenced in a study of T cells in Graves' hyperthyroidism and ophthalmopathy. Authors of the study amplified TCR beta CDR3 regions from RNA transcripts. The primer set for the first-round RT-PCR of the TCR CDR3 was HTBI. MiXCR, applied by TCRdb to the multiplex PCR reads, yields one record per CDR3 protein. This sample has roughly 500,000 distinct CDR3 sequences, with roughly 24% found just once. The source material was blood. The receptors come from a woman between 25 and 40 years old with Graves' ophthalmopathy.

This clonotype was observed at least ten times. The chain links TRBV28 to TRBJ1-2; no clear D. Germline V CDR1 and CDR2: MDHEN, SYDVKM. The V end was cut by 5 bases, the J end by 5 bases, with 9 bases between. The CDR3 consists of 12 residues. The CDR3 loop is CASSPMGYGYTF. CDR3 coding DNA: TGTGCCAGCAGTCCGATGGGGTATGGCTACACCTTC.

This clonotype is a singleton in its sample. The chain couples TRBV20-1 to TRBJ2-7; TRBD1 matches 9 bases. With V trimmed by 5 bases and J by 3 bases, 5 bases remained unmatched. From germline, CDR1 is DFQATT and CDR2 SNEGSKA (reference sequence). The CDR3 spans 13 residues. CDR3 nucleotides: TGCAGTGCTTCGACAGGGGGACGCTACGAGCAGTACTTC. Protein product: CSASTGGRYEQYF.

The table lists this clonotype with many counts. The chain links TRBV9 to TRBJ1-3; D is ambiguous. The CDR3 sequence is 14 residues long. Per germline, CDR1 SGDLS and CDR2 YYNGEE. The V gene lost 0 bases and the J gene lost 0 bases, with 4 bases spanning the gap. CDR3 protein: CASSVGSSGNTIYF. The CDR3 nucleotides read TGTGCCAGCAGCGTAGGCAGCTCTGGAAACACCATATATTTT.

This clonotype has only a few counts. The chain is built from TRBV2 and TRBJ2-7; no reliable D call. Germline CDR1 and CDR2: SNHLY and FYNNEI. Trimming left V 8 bases short and J 5 bases short, with 4 bases between. The CDR3 covers 9 residues. CDR3 sequence (DNA): TGTGCCAGCGGGAACGAGCAGTACTTC. This encodes CASGNEQYF.

Worth noting for this clonotype: One junction end disagrees with the germline gene, perhaps due to a read error. V gene TRBV3-1 combines with J gene TRBJ2-7; 8 bases are shared with TRBD1. This CDR3 region has 14 residues. Per the germline V gene, CDR1 is LGHDT and CDR2 is YNNKEL (reference sequence). The CDR3 region is CSSSLRGLSYEQYF. DNA of the CDR3: TGTTCCAGCAGCCTCAGGGGGCTCTCCTACGAGCAGTACTTC.

The table lists this clonotype with a few counts. The V call is TRBV12-3 or TRBV12-4, the J call TRBJ1-1; TRBD1 aligns across 7 bases. The CDR3 runs 13 residues. V shed 3 bases, J shed 8 bases, and the junction held 6 bases outside the gene matches. This chain's CDR3 is CASSFYRGGEAFF. The DNA for the CDR3 is TGTGCCAGCAGTTTTTACAGGGGAGGGGAAGCTTTCTTT.

This clonotype was seen at least ten times. This chain joins TRBV7-2 and TRBJ1-5; tentatively, D is TRBD1 (5 bases). V lost 1 base and J 0 bases, leaving 7 bases between the germline ends. Germline V gene lookup returns CDR1 SGHTA and CDR2 FQGNSA. The CDR3 has 15 residues. CDR3 residues: CASSLVQGSNQPQHF. The CDR3 nucleotides read TGTGCCAGCAGCTTAGTTCAGGGTAGCAATCAGCCCCAGCATTTT.

This clonotype was detected ten times or more. This chain links TRBV12-3 or TRBV12-4 with TRBJ1-1, with a possible D match to TRBD1 (5 bases). Trimming shortened V by 4 bases and J by 12 bases, and 18 bases separated the two germline ends. This CDR3 has 13 residues. In DNA, the CDR3 is TGTGCCAGCAGTTCGGGACGGGTAGGGCAAACTTTCTTT. Translating gives CASSSGRVGQTFF.

The chain combines TRBV6-5 with TRBJ2-7; D is undetermined. The germline V gene encodes CDR1 MNHEY and CDR2 SVGAGI. Deletions cut 4 bases from V and 2 bases from J, with 18 bases between. The CDR3 has 16 amino acids. In DNA, the CDR3 is TGTGCCAGCAGTTCCCGTTCCGCCAGGCTAACCTACGAGCAGTACTTC. It translates to CASSSRSARLTYEQYF.

This clonotype was detected many times. The genes are TRBV4-2 and TRBJ2-7; 9 nucleotides line up with TRBD2. J lost 3 bases, V lost 0 bases, and 21 bases had no gene match. The CDR3 runs to 21 residues. Looked up from germline, CDR1 is LGHNA and CDR2 is YNFKEQ. CDR3 sequence (DNA): TGTGCCAGCAGCCAAGATCTCGATAGTGTCTCCTCGCGGGGGGGAATCTACGAGCAGTACTTC. As protein: CASSQDLDSVSSRGGIYEQYF.

J is TRBJ2-7 and V is TRBV7-9; D uncertain. Per germline, CDR1 SEHNR and CDR2 FQNEAQ (reference sequence). This CDR3 comprises 15 residues. V was pared by 5 bases and J by 1 base, with 15 bases between. This chain's CDR3 is CASSINLGWSYEQYF. DNA of the CDR3: TGTGCCAGCAGCATTAATTTAGGGTGGTCCTACGAGCAGTACTTC. The entire variable domain, with the rest obtained from reference TRBV7-9 and TRBJ2-7, is as follows: DTGVSQNPRHKITKRGQNVTFRCDPISEHNRLYWYRQTLGQGPEFLTYFQNEAQLEKSRLLSDRFSAERPKGSFSTLEIQRTEQGDSAMYLCASSINLGWSYEQYFGPGTRLTVT.

This clonotype was seen repeatedly, ten times or more. The chain uses TRBV29-1 and TRBJ1-2, with unresolved D. The CDR3 has 13 amino acids. Germline V lookup: CDR1 SQVTM, CDR2 ANQGSEA. Trimming took off 2 bases at V and 2 bases at J, with 9 bases between the two ends. CDR3 amino acids: CSVERVQNYGYTF. The CDR3 DNA follows: TGCAGCGTTGAACGAGTACAAAACTATGGCTACACCTTC.

This clonotype was observed a few times. The chain combines TRBV18 with TRBJ2-5, with 7 bases fitting TRBD2. The V segment lost 0 bases and the J segment 3 bases; nucleotides outside the gene matches: 16. The germline gives CDR1 KGHSH, CDR2 LQKENI. The CDR3 consists of 19 residues. Written as DNA, the CDR3 is TGTGCCAGCTCACCACCCCTGCTTCGAGGAGGAGCGGGAAAAGAGACCCAGTACTTC. Protein sequence: CASSPPLLRGGAGKETQYF.

This clonotype has a single count. The chain carries TRBV6-2 or TRBV6-3 and TRBJ2-7; 7 nucleotides agree with TRBD1. V lost 2 bases to trimming and J lost 0 bases; unmatched junction nucleotides: 4. Germline V CDR1 and CDR2: MNHEY, SVGEGT. This CDR3 spans 15 amino acids. CDR3 residues: CASSYGTVTSYEQYF. DNA for the CDR3: TGTGCCAGCAGTTACGGGACAGTGACCTCCTACGAGCAGTACTTC.

This rearrangement joins TRBV30 to TRBJ2-7; a weak D match, TRBD2 (6 bases). V gave up 4 bases and J gave up 3 bases, with 10 bases separating them. Germline CDR1 GTSNPN, CDR2 SVGIG (reference sequence). The CDR3 length is 12 residues. Written as DNA, the CDR3 is TGTGCCTGGAACCGGGACTTCTACGAGCAGTACTTC. It specifies CAWNRDFYEQYF.

This clonotype was detected ten times or more. The chain links TRBV4-1 to TRBJ1-2; TRBD1 matches 8 bases. CDR3 size: 15 residues. The junction had 6 bases not matched to a gene; V was cut back by 3 bases and J by 3 bases. The germline V gene has CDR1 MGHRA and CDR2 YSYEKL. The CDR3 DNA follows: TGCGCCAGCAGCCATTGGATGACAGGGGACTATGGCTACACCTTC. Its protein is CASSHWMTGDYGYTF.

The chain is built from TRBV9 and TRBJ2-6, with D unclear. V shed 7 bases and J shed 4 bases, with 18 bases lying between them. The CDR3 runs to 16 residues. From germline, CDR1 is SGDLS and CDR2 YYNGEE. CDR3 DNA: TGTGCCAGCGGGGTGTTGGGTGCAAAGGGGGCCAACGTCCTGACTTTC. Residues: CASGVLGAKGANVLTF.

In its sample, this clonotype was seen a few times. The chain joins TRBV20-1 to TRBJ2-3; D gene uncertain. V lost 5 bases, J lost 0 bases, and 6 bases lay in between. Per germline, CDR1 DFQATT and CDR2 SNEGSKA (reference sequence). There are 12 residues in the CDR3. The CDR3 coding sequence is TGCAGTGCTTCGACAAGCACAGATACGCAGTATTTT. The encoded protein is CSASTSTDTQYF.

This clonotype was found many times. The gene calls are TRBV2 and TRBJ2-5, with D maybe TRBD2 (5 bases). CDR3 length: 15 residues. In germline, CDR1 is SNHLY, CDR2 FYNNEI. The V and J ends lost 1 base and 5 bases respectively, with 14 bases between them. The CDR3 sequence: CASSEDSAGTETQYF. The CDR3 region has the DNA TGTGCCAGCAGTGAAGATTCGGCGGGTACGGAGACCCAGTACTTC.

This clonotype was seen at least ten times. The chain couples TRBV6-2 or TRBV6-3 to TRBJ2-7; D is perhaps TRBD1 (6 bases). V lost 5 bases to trimming and J lost 4 bases, with 21 bases between them. The CDR3 contains 16 residues. The germline V gene encodes CDR1 MNHEY and CDR2 SVGEGT. CDR3 sequence (DNA): TGTGCCAGCAGTCCAAACCCCCGACAGGCAGAATACGAGCAGTACTTC. Residues: CASSPNPRQAEYEQYF.

This clonotype has only a few counts. The rearrangement uses TRBV5-6 and TRBJ1-6; 8 bases agree with TRBD1. Germline values: CDR1 SGHDT, CDR2 YYEEEE. The CDR3 is 17 amino acids. Unmatched junction bases numbered 8, after V lost 4 bases and J lost 2 bases. CDR3 amino acids: CASSLNRGKPYNSPLHF. The CDR3 region has the DNA TGTGCCAGCAGCCTAAACAGGGGGAAACCCTATAATTCACCCCTCCACTTT.